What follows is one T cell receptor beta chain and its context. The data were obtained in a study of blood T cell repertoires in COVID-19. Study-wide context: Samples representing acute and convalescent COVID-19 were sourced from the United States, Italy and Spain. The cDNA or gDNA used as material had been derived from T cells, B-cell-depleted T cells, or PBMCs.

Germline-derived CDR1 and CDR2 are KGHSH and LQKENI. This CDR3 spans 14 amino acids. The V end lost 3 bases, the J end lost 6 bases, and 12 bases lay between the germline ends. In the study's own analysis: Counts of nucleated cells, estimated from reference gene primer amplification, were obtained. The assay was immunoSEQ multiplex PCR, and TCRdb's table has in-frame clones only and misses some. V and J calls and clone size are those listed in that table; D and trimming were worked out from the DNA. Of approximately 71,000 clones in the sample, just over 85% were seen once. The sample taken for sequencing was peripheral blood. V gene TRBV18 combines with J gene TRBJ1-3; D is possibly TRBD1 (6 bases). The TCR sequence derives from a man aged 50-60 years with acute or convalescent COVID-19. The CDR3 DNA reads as TGTGCCAGCTCACCCCCAGGGGACCTAAACACCATATATTTT. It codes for CASSPPGDLNTIYF.